This T cell receptor beta chain was recorded in a study of Graves' ophthalmopathy and Graves' hyperthyroidism. Turning to the study itself: Investigators collected peripheral blood at initial diagnosis, before any treatment was given.

CDR1 and CDR2 (germline): SGHAT, FQNNGV. This CDR3 is 18 amino acids long. Using RNA transcripts, the TCR beta CDR3 regions were amplified. HTBI primers were employed in first-round RT-PCR, then a second-round multiplex PCR followed. TCRdb redid the calling of the multiplex PCR reads with MiXCR, one entry per CDR3 protein. The sample has approximately 700,000 distinct CDR3 sequences; about 40% are singletons. Ophthalmopathic donors had moderate-to-severe activity, CAS ≥3 and NOSPECS ≥4, with disease that had lasted under 3 months. Isolation of PBMCs was performed using 9.5 to 10 ml of fresh peripheral blood. Turning to this clonotype: The junction does not match germline at one end; this may be a read error.

This rearrangement joins TRBV11-2 to TRBJ2-7; 9 nucleotides agree with TRBD2. The sample was peripheral blood. This receptor was identified in an adult man with Graves' ophthalmopathy. The CDR3 sequence is CASSLEVYSGRYFYEQHF. The CDR3 nucleotides read TGTGCCAGCAGCTTAGAGGTTTACAGCGGGAGGTATTTCTACGAGCAGCACTTC.